This T cell receptor (beta chain) was recorded in a study of persistence of HIV-infected CD4 T cells. Study-wide findings and caveats: TCR analyses could not target the rare provirus-carrying CMV-responding cells.

The immunoSEQ assay was version 4, run in survey mode. Here immunoSEQ multiplex PCR was the method, and the copy in TCRdb shows in-frame clones only, minus some. The sample records 25,000 to 35,000 clones, roughly 82% being singletons. As concerns this clone: The antigen remains undetermined.

V was pared by 3 bases and J by 4 bases, with 21 bases between. CDR3 length: 16 amino acids. CDR1 GTSNPN and CDR2 SVGIG come from the germline V gene (reference sequence). Lysates of CMV-infected fibroblasts at 10 ug/mL stimulated these cells. Sorted nonresponding memory CD4+ T cells were CD40L-negative, CD69-negative, CD45RO-high. The starting material was CD4+ T cells sorted from PBMCs after roughly 20-hour stimulation, obtained from a patient who received antiretroviral therapy. The V and J genes are TRBV30 and TRBJ2-5, with D perhaps assigned TRBD1 or TRBD2 (5 bases each). The TCR was taken from an adult man with HIV who was CMV-seropositive. DNA for the CDR3: TGTGCCTGGAGCCATGCAGGTCCGGGGCCAGGAGAGACCCAGTACTTC. It encodes CAWSHAGPGPGETQYF.